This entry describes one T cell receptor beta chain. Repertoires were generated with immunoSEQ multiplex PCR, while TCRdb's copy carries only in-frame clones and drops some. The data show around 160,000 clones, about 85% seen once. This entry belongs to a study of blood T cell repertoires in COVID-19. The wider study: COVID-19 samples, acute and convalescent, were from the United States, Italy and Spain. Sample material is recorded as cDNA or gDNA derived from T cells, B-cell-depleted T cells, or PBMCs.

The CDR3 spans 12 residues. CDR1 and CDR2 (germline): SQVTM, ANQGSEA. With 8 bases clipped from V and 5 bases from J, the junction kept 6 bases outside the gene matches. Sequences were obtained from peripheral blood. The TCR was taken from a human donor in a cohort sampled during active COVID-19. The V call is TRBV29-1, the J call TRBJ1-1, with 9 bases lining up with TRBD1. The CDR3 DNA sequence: TGCAGCCCCCGACAGGGGGGAACTGAAGCTTTCTTT. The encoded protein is CSPRQGGTEAFF.